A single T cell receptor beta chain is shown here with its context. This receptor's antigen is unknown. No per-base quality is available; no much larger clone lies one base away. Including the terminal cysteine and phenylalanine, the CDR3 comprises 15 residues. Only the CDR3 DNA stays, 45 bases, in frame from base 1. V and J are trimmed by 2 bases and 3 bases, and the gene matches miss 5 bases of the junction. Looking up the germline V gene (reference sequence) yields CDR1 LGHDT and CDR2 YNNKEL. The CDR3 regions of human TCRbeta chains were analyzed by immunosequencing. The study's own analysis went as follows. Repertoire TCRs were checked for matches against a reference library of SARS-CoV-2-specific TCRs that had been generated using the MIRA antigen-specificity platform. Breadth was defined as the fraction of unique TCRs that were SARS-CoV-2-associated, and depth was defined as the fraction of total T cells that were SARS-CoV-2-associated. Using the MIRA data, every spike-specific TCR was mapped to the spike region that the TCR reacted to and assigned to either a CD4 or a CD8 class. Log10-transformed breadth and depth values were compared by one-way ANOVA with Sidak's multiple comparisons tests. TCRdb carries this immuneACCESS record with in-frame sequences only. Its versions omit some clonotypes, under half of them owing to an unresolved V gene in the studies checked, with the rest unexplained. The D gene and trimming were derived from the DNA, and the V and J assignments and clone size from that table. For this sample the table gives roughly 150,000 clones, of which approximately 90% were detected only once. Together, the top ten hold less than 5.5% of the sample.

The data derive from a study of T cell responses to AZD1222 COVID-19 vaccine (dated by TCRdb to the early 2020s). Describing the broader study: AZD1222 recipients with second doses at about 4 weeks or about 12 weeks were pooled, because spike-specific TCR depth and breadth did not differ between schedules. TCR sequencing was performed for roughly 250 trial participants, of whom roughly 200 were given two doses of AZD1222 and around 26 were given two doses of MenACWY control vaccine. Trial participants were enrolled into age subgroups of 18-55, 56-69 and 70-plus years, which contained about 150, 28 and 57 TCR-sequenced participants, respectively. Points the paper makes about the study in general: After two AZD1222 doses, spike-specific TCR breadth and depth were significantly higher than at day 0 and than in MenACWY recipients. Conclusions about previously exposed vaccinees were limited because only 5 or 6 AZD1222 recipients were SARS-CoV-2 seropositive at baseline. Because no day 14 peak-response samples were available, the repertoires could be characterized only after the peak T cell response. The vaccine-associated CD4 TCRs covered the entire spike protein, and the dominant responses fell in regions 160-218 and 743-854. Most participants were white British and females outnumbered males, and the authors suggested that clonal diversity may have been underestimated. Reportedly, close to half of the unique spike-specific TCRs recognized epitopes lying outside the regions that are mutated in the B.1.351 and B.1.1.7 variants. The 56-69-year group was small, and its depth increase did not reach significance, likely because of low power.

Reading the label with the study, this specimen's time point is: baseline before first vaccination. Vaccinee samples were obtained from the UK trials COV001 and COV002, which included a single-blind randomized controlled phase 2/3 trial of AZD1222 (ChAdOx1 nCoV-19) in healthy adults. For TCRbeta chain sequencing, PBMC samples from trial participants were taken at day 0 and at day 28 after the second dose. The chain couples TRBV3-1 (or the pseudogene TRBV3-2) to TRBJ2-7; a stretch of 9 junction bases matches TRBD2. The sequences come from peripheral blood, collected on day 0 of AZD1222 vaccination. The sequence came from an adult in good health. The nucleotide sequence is TGTGCCAGCAGCCAAATAGCGGGAGCGATCTACGAGCAGTACTTC. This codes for CASSQIAGAIYEQYF.